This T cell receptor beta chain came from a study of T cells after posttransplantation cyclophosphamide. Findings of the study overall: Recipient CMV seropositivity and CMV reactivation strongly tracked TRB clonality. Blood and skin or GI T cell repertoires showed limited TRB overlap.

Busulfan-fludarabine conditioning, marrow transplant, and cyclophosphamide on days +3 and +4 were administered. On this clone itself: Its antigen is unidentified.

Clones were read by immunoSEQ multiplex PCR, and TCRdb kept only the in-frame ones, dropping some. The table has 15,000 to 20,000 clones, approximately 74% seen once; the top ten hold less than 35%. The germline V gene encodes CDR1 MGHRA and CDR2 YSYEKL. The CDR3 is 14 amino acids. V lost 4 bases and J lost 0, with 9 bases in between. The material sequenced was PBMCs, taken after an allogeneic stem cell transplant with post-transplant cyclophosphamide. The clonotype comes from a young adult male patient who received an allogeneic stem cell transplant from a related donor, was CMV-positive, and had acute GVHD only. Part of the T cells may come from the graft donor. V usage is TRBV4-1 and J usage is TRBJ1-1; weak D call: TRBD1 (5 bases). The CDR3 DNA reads TGCGCCAGCAGCCGCACAGGTTTGAACACTGAAGCTTTCTTT. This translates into CASSRTGLNTEAFF.